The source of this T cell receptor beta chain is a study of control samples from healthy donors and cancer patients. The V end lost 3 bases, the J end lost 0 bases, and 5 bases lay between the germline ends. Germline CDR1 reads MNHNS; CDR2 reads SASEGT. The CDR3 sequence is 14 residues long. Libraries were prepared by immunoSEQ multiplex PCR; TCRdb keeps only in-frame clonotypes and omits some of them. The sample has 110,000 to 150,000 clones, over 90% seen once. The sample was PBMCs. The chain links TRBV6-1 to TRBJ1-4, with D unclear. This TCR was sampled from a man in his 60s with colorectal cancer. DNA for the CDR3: TGTGCCAGCAGTGAGGGGACAACTAATGAAAAACTGTTTTTT. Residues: CASSEGTTNEKLFF.